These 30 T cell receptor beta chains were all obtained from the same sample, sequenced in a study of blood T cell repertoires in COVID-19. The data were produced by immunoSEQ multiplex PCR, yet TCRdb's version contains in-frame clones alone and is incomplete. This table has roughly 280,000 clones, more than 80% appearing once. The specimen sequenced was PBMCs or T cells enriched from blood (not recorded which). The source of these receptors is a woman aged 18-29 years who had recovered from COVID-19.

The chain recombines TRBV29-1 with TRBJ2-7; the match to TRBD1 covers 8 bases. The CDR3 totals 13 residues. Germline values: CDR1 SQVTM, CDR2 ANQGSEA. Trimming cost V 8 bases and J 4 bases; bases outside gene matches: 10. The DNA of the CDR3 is TGCAGCACCACCGGGACAGGCGGTTACGAGCAGTACTTC. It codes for CSTTGTGGYEQYF.

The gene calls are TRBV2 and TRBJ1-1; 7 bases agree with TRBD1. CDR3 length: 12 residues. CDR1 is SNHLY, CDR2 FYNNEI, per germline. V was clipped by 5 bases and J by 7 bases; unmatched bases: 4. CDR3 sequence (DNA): TGTGCCAGCAGTCCCCGGACAGGTGAAGCTTTCTTT. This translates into CASSPRTGEAFF.

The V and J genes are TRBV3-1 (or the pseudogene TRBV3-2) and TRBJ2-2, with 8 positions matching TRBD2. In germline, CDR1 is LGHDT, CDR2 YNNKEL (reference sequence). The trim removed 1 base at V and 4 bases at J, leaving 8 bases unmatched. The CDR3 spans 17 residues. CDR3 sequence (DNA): TGTGCCAGCAGCCAAGGATGGGGCGGGGGGCGCACCGGGGAGCTGTTTTTT. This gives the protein CASSQGWGGGRTGELFF.

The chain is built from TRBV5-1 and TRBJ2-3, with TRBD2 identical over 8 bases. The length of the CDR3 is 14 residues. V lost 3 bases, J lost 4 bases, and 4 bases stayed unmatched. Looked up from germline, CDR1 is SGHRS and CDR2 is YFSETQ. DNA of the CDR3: TGCGCCAGCAGCTCCGCGGGGGGTCCAGATACGCAGTATTTT. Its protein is CASSSAGGPDTQYF.

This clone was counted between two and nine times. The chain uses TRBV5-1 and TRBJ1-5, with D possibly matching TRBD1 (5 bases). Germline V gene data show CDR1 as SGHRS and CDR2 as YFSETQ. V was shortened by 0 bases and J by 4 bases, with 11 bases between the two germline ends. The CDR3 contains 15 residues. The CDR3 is CASSLGDSMNQPQHF. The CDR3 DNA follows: TGCGCCAGCAGCTTGGGAGACAGTATGAATCAGCCCCAGCATTTT.

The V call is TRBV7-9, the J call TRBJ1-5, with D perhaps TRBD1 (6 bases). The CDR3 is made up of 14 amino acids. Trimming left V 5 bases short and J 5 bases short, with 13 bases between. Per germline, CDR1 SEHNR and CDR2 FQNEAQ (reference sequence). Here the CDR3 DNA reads TGTGCCAGCAGCCTACAGGGACCCTATCAGCCCCAGCATTTT. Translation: CASSLQGPYQPQHF.

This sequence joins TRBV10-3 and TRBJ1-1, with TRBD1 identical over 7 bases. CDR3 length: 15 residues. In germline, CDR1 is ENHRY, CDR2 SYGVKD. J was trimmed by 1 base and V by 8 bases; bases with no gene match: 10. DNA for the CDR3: TGTGCCATCTCTACTACAGGGGCCCCGAACACTGAAGCTTTCTTT. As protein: CAISTTGAPNTEAFF.

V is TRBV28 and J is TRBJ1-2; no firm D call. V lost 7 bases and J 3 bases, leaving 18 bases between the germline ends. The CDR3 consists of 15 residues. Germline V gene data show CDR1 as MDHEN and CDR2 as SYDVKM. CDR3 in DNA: TGTGCCAGCACCTCCATACGGGGTAACTACTATGGCTACACCTTC. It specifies CASTSIRGNYYGYTF.

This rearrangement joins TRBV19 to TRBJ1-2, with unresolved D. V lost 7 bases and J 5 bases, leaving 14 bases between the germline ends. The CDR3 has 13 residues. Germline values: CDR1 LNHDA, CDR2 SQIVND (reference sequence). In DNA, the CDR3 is TGTGCCAGTACAACGGGTATCCCTTATGGCTACACCTTC. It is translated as CASTTGIPYGYTF.

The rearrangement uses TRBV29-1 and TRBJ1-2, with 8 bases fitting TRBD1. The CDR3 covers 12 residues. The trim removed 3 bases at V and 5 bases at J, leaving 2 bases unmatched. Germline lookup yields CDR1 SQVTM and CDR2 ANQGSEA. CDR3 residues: CSVDQGAYGYTF. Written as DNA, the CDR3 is TGCAGCGTTGATCAGGGGGCATATGGCTACACCTTC.

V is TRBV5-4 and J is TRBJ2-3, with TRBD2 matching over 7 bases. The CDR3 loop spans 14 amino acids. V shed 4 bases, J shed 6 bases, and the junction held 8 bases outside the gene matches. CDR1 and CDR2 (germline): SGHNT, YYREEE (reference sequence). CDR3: CASSPGGRGDTQYF. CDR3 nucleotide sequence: TGTGCCAGCAGCCCCGGCGGGCGGGGGGATACGCAGTATTTT.

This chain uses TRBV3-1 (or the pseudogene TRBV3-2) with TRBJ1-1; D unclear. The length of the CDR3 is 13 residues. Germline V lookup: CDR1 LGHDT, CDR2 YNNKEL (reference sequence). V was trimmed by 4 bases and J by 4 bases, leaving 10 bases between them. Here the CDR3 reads CASSPPGATEAFF. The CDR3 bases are TGTGCCAGCAGCCCCCCCGGAGCCACTGAAGCTTTCTTT.

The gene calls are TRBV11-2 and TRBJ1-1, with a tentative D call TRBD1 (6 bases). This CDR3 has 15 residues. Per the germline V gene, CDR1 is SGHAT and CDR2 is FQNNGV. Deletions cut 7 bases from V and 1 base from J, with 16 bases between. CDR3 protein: CASTVGRGRNTEAFF. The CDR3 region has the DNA TGTGCCAGCACCGTCGGCAGGGGCCGGAACACTGAAGCTTTCTTT.

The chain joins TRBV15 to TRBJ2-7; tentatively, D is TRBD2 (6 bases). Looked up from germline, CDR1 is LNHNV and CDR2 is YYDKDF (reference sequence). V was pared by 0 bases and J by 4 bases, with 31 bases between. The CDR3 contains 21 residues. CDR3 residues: CATSRDPLKTRTSRKVYEQYF. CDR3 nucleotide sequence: TGTGCCACCAGCAGAGATCCCCTCAAGACACGAACTAGCCGGAAAGTTTACGAGCAGTACTTC.

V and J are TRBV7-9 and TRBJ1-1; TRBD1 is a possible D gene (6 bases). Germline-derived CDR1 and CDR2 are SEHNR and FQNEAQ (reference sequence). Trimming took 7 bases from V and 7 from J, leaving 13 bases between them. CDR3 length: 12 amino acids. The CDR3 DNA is TGTGCCAGCACCCTTGGGGGCAGTGAAGCTTTCTTT. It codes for CASTLGGSEAFF.

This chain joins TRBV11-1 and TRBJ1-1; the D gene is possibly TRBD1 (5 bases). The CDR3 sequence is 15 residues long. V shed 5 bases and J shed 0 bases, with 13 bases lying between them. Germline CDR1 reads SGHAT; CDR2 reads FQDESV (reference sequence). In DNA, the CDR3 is TGTGCCAGCAGCCCCGTGGGGCCCATGAACACTGAAGCTTTCTTT. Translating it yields CASSPVGPMNTEAFF.

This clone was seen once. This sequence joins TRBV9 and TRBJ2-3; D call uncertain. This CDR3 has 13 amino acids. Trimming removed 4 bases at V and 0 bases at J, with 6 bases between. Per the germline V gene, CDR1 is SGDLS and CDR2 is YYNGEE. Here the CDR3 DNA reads TGTGCCAGCAGCTCCTCTAGCACAGATACGCAGTATTTT. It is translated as CASSSSSTDTQYF.

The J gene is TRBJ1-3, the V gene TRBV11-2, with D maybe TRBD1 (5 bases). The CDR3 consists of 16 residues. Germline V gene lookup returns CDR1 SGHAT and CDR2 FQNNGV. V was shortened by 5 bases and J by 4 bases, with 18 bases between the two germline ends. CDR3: CASSPFTGYGGNTIYF. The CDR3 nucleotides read TGTGCCAGCAGCCCCTTCACAGGTTACGGCGGAAACACCATATATTTT. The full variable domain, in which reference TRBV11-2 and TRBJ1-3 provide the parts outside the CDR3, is EAGVAQSPRYKIIEKRQSVAFWCNPISGHATLYWYQQILGQGPKLLIQFQNNGVVDDSQLPKDRFSAERLKGVDSTLKIQPAKLEDSAVYLCASSPFTGYGGNTIYFGEGSWLTVV.

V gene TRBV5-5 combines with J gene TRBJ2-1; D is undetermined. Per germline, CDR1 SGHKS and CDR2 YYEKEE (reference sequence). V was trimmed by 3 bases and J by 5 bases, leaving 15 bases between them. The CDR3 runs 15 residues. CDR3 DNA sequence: TGTGCCAGCAGCTACTTAGGAGCCCGGGACAATGAGCAGTTCTTC. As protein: CASSYLGARDNEQFF.

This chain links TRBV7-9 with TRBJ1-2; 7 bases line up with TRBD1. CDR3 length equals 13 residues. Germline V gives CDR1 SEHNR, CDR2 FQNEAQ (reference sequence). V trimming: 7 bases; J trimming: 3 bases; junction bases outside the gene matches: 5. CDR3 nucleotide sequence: TGTGCCAGCACACACACAGGGGACTATGGCTACACCTTC. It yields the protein CASTHTGDYGYTF.

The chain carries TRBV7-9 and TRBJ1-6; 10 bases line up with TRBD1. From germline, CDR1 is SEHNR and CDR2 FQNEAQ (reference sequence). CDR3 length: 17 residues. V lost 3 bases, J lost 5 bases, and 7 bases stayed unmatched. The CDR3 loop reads CASSLGVGTGDNSPLHF. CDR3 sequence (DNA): TGTGCCAGCAGCTTGGGGGTTGGGACAGGGGATAATTCACCCCTCCACTTT.

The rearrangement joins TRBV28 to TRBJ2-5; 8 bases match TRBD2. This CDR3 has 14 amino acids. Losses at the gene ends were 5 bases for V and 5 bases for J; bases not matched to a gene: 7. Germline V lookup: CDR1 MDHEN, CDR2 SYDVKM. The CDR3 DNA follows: TGTGCCAGCAGTCGGAGCGGGGGTCGGGAGACCCAGTACTTC. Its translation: CASSRSGGRETQYF.

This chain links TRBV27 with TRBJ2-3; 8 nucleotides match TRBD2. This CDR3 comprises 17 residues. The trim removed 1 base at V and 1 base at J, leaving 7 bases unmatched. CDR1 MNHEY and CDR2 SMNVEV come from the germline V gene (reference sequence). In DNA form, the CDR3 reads TGTGCCAGCAGTTTATTTCGGGGGGGTGCGGGCACAGATACGCAGTATTTT. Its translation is CASSLFRGGAGTDTQYF.

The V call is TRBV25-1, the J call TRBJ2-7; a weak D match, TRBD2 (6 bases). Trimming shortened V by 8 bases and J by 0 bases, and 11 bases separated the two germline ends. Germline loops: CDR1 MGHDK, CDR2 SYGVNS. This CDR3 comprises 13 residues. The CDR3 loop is CASLGGPSYEQYF. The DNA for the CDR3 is TGTGCCAGCTTGGGGGGACCCTCCTACGAGCAGTACTTC.

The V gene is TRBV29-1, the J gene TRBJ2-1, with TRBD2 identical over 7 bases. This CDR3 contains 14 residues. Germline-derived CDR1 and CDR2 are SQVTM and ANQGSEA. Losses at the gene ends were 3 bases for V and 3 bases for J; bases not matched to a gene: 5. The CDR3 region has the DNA TGCAGCGTTGAGGGGGGGGGAGTCTACAATGAGCAGTTCTTC. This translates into CSVEGGGVYNEQFF.

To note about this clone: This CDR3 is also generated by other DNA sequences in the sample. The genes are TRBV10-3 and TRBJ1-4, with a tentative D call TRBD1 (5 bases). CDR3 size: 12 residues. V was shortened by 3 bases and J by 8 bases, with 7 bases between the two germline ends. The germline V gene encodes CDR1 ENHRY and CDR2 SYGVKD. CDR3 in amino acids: CAISERGEKLFF. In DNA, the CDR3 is TGTGCCATCAGTGAACGGGGGGAAAAACTGTTTTTT.

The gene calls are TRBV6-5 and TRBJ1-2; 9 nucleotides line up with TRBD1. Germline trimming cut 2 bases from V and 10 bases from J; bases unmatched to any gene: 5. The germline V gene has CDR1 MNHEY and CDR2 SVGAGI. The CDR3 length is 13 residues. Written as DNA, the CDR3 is TGTGCCAGCAGTTACCTCGACAGGGGGTCCTACACCTTC. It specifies CASSYLDRGSYTF.

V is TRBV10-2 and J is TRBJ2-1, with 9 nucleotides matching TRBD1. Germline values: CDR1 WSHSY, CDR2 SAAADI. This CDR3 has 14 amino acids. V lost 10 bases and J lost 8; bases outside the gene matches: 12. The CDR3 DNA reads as TGCGCCACTCATCACAGGGGGCGCGTCGATGAGCAGTTCTTC. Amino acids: CATHHRGRVDEQFF.

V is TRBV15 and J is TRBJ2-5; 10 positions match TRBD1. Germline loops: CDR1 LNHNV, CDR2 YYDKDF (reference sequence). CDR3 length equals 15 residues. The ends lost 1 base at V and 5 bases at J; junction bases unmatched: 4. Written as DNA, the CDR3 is TGTGCCACCAGCAGAGGACAGGGGGCGCATGAGACCCAGTACTTC. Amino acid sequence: CATSRGQGAHETQYF.

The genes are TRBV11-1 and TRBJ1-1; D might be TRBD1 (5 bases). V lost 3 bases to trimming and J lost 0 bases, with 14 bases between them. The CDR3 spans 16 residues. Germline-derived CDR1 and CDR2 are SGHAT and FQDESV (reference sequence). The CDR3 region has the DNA TGTGCCAGCAGCTTCTATACAGGAGGGTTGAACACTGAAGCTTTCTTT. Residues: CASSFYTGGLNTEAFF.